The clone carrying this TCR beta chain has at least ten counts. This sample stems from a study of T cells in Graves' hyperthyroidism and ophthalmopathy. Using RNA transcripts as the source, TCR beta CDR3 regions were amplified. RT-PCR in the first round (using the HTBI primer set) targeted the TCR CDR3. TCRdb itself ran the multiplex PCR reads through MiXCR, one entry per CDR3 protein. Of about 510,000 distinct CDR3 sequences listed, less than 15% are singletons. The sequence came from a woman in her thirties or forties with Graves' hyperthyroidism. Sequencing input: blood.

This CDR3 reads CASSPEAGYQPQHF. In DNA, the CDR3 is TGTGCCAGCTCACCGGAGGCAGGGTATCAGCCCCAGCATTTT. The chain combines TRBV18 with TRBJ1-5; weak D call: TRBD1 (5 bases). This CDR3 has 14 amino acids. The ends were cut back, 3 bases at V and 5 bases at J, with 11 bases in the middle. Germline V gene data show CDR1 as KGHSH and CDR2 as LQKENI. Filled out from reference TRBV18 and TRBJ1-5, the complete variable domain reads NAGVMQNPRHLVRRRGQEARLRCSPMKGHSHVYWYRQLPEEGLKFMVYLQKENIIDESGMPKERFSAEFPKEGPSILRIQQVVRGDSAAYFCASSPEAGYQPQHFGDGTRLSIL.